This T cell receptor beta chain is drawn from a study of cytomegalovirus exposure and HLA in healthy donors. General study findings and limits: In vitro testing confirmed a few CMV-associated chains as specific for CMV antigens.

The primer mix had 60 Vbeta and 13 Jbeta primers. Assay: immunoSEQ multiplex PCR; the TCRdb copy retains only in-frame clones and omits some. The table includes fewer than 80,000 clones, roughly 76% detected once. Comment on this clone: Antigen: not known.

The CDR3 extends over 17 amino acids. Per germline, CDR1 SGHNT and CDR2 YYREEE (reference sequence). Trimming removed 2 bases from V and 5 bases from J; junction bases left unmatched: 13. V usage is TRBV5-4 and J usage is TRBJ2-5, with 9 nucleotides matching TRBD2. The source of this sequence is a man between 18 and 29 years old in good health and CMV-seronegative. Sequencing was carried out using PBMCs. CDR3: CASSLRGLAGPGETQYF. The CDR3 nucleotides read TGTGCCAGCAGCTTACGGGGGCTAGCGGGACCTGGGGAGACCCAGTACTTC.